Listed here are 22 T cell receptor beta chains from one sample, sequenced in a study of cytomegalovirus exposure and HLA in healthy donors. Researchers ran the PCR with 60 Vbeta and 13 Jbeta primers. TCRdb's table, derived via immunoSEQ multiplex PCR, lists solely in-frame clones and lacks some. This table has fewer than 250,000 clones, 60% to 80% appearing once. The sequenced sample consisted of PBMCs. Receptors originate from a male donor in good health and CMV-seronegative.

This clone was observed a few times. The junction does not match germline at one end; this may be a read error. The chain links TRBV28 to TRBJ1-2; D unresolved. Germline V lookup: CDR1 MDHEN, CDR2 SYDVKM. The CDR3 contains 13 residues. The CDR3 reads CASSLAALYGYTF. DNA for the CDR3: TGTGCCAGTAGTTTGGCGGCCCTCTATGGCTACACCTTC.

The chain is built from TRBV10-2 and TRBJ2-1; TRBD1 matches 9 bases. The length of the CDR3 is 15 residues. V shed 4 bases, J shed 8 bases, and the junction held 9 bases outside the gene matches. The V gene's germline CDR1 is WSHSY and CDR2 SAAADI. The CDR3: CASSATTTGGDEQFF. In DNA form, the CDR3 reads TGCGCCAGCAGTGCTACCACGACAGGGGGGGATGAGCAGTTCTTC.

V gene TRBV21-1 combines with J gene TRBJ1-2; the table gives TRBD1 as D, unverified against the DNA. TRBV21-1 is noted as a pseudogene. The CDR3 is made up of 14 amino acids. CDR3 nucleotide sequence: TGTGCCAGCAGCAAAGACGGGACAGGCAGTGGCTACACCTTC. Protein: CASSKDGTGSGYTF.

The genes are TRBV7-9 and TRBJ1-1, with TRBD1 as a possible D gene (5 bases). Germline V gene sequence: CDR1 SEHNR, CDR2 FQNEAQ (reference sequence). Trimming removed 5 bases from V and 3 bases from J, with 7 bases in between. CDR3 size: 12 residues. The CDR3 reads CASSGGDTEAFF. Here the CDR3 DNA reads TGTGCCAGCAGCGGGGGGGACACTGAAGCTTTCTTT.

The rearrangement joins TRBV7-9 to TRBJ2-3, with 13 bases identical to TRBD2. This CDR3 is 18 amino acids long. V lost 5 bases and J lost 0; bases outside the gene matches: 8. The germline V gene has CDR1 SEHNR and CDR2 FQNEAQ (reference sequence). The CDR3, as DNA: TGTGCCAGCAGCCCCCGGACTAGCGGGAGACCGAGCACAGATACGCAGTATTTT. Amino acids: CASSPRTSGRPSTDTQYF.

The chain carries TRBV2 and TRBJ2-7; 12 nucleotides agree with TRBD2. V was pared by 4 bases and J by 2 bases, with 3 bases of the junction left unmatched. The CDR3 spans 15 residues. Germline loops: CDR1 SNHLY, CDR2 FYNNEI. The CDR3 loop is CASSAWTSGTYEQYF. CDR3 nucleotide sequence: TGTGCCAGCAGTGCTTGGACTAGCGGGACCTACGAGCAGTACTTC. The full variable domain, in which reference TRBV2 and TRBJ2-7 provide the parts outside the CDR3, is EPEVTQTPSHQVTQMGQEVILRCVPISNHLYFYWYRQILGQKVEFLVSFYNNEISEKSEIFDDQFSVERPDGSNFTLKIRSTKLEDSAMYFCASSAWTSGTYEQYFGPGTRLTVT.

The genes are TRBV5-4 and TRBJ2-7, with 11 nucleotides matching TRBD2. The V segment lost 3 bases and the J segment 4 bases; nucleotides outside the gene matches: 9. In germline, CDR1 is SGHNT, CDR2 YYREEE (reference sequence). The CDR3 sequence is 16 residues long. This chain's CDR3 is CASSSPIAGGRYEQYF. The CDR3, as DNA: TGTGCCAGCAGCTCACCAATAGCGGGGGGGCGGTACGAGCAGTACTTC.

V usage is TRBV6-6 and J usage is TRBJ1-4; D unresolved. This CDR3 is built from 14 residues. V shed 0 bases and J shed 4 bases, with 6 bases lying between them. Germline CDR1 MNHNY, CDR2 SVGAGI (reference sequence). The DNA for the CDR3 is TGTGCCAGCAGTTACTCTGGGAGTAATGAAAAACTGTTTTTT. Protein sequence: CASSYSGSNEKLFF.

The rearrangement joins TRBV10-3 to TRBJ2-7, with TRBD1 matching 8 bases. The CDR3 totals 16 residues. CDR1 ENHRY and CDR2 SYGVKD come from the germline V gene. Trimming at V came to 5 bases and at J to 1 base, leaving 10 bases not matched to a gene. CDR3 sequence reads: CAISTPGDRLSYEQYF. CDR3 in DNA: TGTGCCATCAGTACGCCTGGGGACAGGCTATCCTACGAGCAGTACTTC.

This clone was seen a handful of times. The V call is TRBV14, the J call TRBJ2-7, with 9 bases identical to TRBD1. The CDR3 spans 13 residues. V shed 4 bases, J shed 3 bases, and the junction held 1 base outside the gene matches. Germline assignment: CDR1 SGHDN and CDR2 FVKESK. In nucleotides, the CDR3 is TGTGCCAGCAGCCGGGGACAGGGCTACGAGCAGTACTTC. Translated: CASSRGQGYEQYF.

This chain uses TRBV4-1 with TRBJ1-1; weak D call: TRBD1 (6 bases). Trimming took 3 bases from V and 5 from J, leaving 16 bases between them. The CDR3 extends over 15 amino acids. CDR1 and CDR2 from the germline V gene are MGHRA and YSYEKL. The CDR3 loop is CASSHREGVRTEAFF. CDR3 bases: TGCGCCAGCAGCCACCGAGAGGGGGTACGGACTGAAGCTTTCTTT.

V usage is TRBV11-2 and J usage is TRBJ2-5; possible D gene TRBD2, 5 bases. V lost 0 bases and J lost 1, with 9 bases in between. This CDR3 has 15 residues. The germline V gene encodes CDR1 SGHAT and CDR2 FQNNGV. DNA of the CDR3: TGTGCCAGCAGCTTAGATCCGGGGTTCCAAGAGACCCAGTACTTC. It is translated as CASSLDPGFQETQYF.

This chain joins TRBV27 and TRBJ2-5, with D possibly being TRBD1 (6 bases). V was shortened by 5 bases and J by 5 bases, with 12 bases between the two germline ends. This CDR3 region has 13 residues. Germline V CDR1 and CDR2: MNHEY, SMNVEV (reference sequence). CDR3 sequence: CASSAQGRETQYF. The CDR3 coding sequence is TGTGCCAGCAGTGCACAGGGTCGGGAGACCCAGTACTTC.

The V call is TRBV7-2, the J call TRBJ1-1, with D tentatively TRBD1 (5 bases). CDR3 length equals 15 residues. V was trimmed by 1 base and J by 1 base, leaving 10 bases between them. Germline values: CDR1 SGHTA, CDR2 FQGNSA. The CDR3: CASSLEYRKNTEAFF. DNA of the CDR3: TGTGCCAGCAGCTTAGAATACAGGAAGAACACTGAAGCTTTCTTT.

V usage is TRBV6-5 and J usage is TRBJ1-1; D remains ambiguous. Germline V gene data show CDR1 as MNHEY and CDR2 as SVGAGI. The CDR3 spans 14 residues. Deletions cut 6 bases from V and 7 bases from J, with 18 bases between. The CDR3 is CASSLGLRLFEAFF. Here the CDR3 DNA reads TGTGCCAGCAGCCTCGGTTTGCGGCTTTTTGAAGCTTTCTTT.

This clone was counted between two and nine times. CDR3 bases: TGTGCCAGCAGAATGACAGGCGCTAACCATGAGCAGTTCTTC. Translation gives CASRMTGANHEQFF. The chain carries TRBV27 and TRBJ2-1, with a tentative D call TRBD1 (6 bases). V was trimmed by 6 bases and J by 8 bases, leaving 17 bases between them. The CDR3 loop spans 14 amino acids. Germline lookup yields CDR1 MNHEY and CDR2 SMNVEV (reference sequence).

The chain employs TRBV10-3 and TRBJ2-3; D is uncertain. The length of the CDR3 is 15 residues. Germline V lookup: CDR1 ENHRY, CDR2 SYGVKD. V shed 5 bases and J shed 1 base, with 13 bases lying between them. CDR3 residues: CAISTTRLGTDTQYF. The CDR3 nucleotides read TGTGCCATCAGTACCACTCGCCTGGGCACAGATACGCAGTATTTT.

This clone was observed a few times. The V and J genes are TRBV29-1 and TRBJ2-1; 9 bases fit TRBD1. V dropped 6 bases and J dropped 4; count of bases not matched to a gene: 1. The CDR3 runs 12 residues. Germline values: CDR1 SQVTM, CDR2 ANQGSEA. For the CDR3, the DNA is TGCAGCGTGGGACAGGGTTACAATGAGCAGTTCTTC. It specifies CSVGQGYNEQFF.

The V call is TRBV5-1, the J call TRBJ2-7; tentatively, D is TRBD1 (5 bases). The CDR3 contains 16 residues. Germline assignment: CDR1 SGHRS and CDR2 YFSETQ. Trimming took 0 bases from V and 0 from J, leaving 13 bases between them. In DNA, the CDR3 is TGCGCCAGCAGCTTGGGGGGCCGGACCGGCTCCTACGAGCAGTACTTC. The encoded protein is CASSLGGRTGSYEQYF.

This clone was observed once. The rearrangement links TRBV14 to TRBJ2-6; TRBD1 matches 12 bases. V lost 4 bases to trimming and J lost 2 bases; unmatched junction nucleotides: 9. The CDR3 runs 19 residues. Germline lookup yields CDR1 SGHDN and CDR2 FVKESK. The CDR3 reads CASSPRIGTGGTGANVLTF. The CDR3 DNA reads as TGTGCCAGCAGCCCACGGATCGGGACAGGGGGCACTGGGGCCAACGTCCTGACTTTC.

The chain combines TRBV7-3 with TRBJ2-1; tentative D call: TRBD1 (5 bases). Trimming removed 3 bases at V and 0 bases at J, with 9 bases between. The V gene's germline CDR1 is SGHTA and CDR2 FQGTGA. This CDR3 region has 15 residues. The CDR3 DNA follows: TGTGCCAGCAGCTTGGACACTAACTCCTACAATGAGCAGTTCTTC. This codes for CASSLDTNSYNEQFF.

This CDR3 is CASSYSGEGRGYTF. CDR3 DNA sequence: TGTGCCAGCAGTTACTCGGGAGAGGGTCGGGGCTACACCTTC. V gene TRBV6-6 combines with J gene TRBJ1-2; D unclear. CDR1 MNHNY and CDR2 SVGAGI come from the germline V gene (reference sequence). The CDR3 covers 14 residues. V dropped 0 bases and J dropped 8 bases, with 13 bases sitting between them.